One and the same sample provided the 4 T cell receptor beta chains below, sequenced in a study of blood T cell repertoires in COVID-19. Using immunoSEQ multiplex PCR, the repertoire was profiled, and TCRdb retains in-frame clones only, with some absent. The profile covers some 450,000 clones, with 70% to 90% appearing a single time and less than 0.95% taken by the ten largest. The sequenced sample consisted of peripheral blood. The receptor source for this set is a man younger than 35 with COVID-19, enrolled during active disease.

The chain couples TRBV12-5 to TRBJ2-5; tentatively, D is TRBD2 (7 bases). The V and J ends lost 3 bases and 2 bases respectively, with 13 bases between them. The length of the CDR3 is 15 residues. CDR1 is LGHNT, CDR2 FRNRAP, per germline. CDR3 protein: CASGLEEGGQETQYF. The CDR3 DNA is TGTGCTAGTGGTTTAGAGGAGGGGGGGCAAGAGACCCAGTACTTC.

The chain combines TRBV14 with TRBJ2-5; 7 nucleotides align to TRBD1. With 4 bases clipped from V and 5 bases from J, the junction kept 7 bases outside the gene matches. The CDR3 is 14 amino acids. The germline V gene encodes CDR1 SGHDN and CDR2 FVKESK. CDR3 residues: CASSRSRGLETQYF. CDR3 DNA sequence: TGTGCCAGCAGCCGATCGAGGGGGCTTGAGACCCAGTACTTC.

This chain connects TRBV18 to TRBJ1-3; 7 bases match TRBD1. The CDR3 covers 15 residues. Germline CDR1 is KGHSH and CDR2 is LQKENI. V was pared by 3 bases and J by 4 bases, with 6 bases of the junction left unmatched. CDR3 loop: CASSPPGTVGNTIYF. Here the CDR3 DNA reads TGTGCCAGCTCACCCCCCGGGACAGTAGGAAACACCATATATTTT.

The V call is TRBV14, the J call TRBJ1-2, with D unclear. The CDR3 is 13 amino acids. V was shortened by 1 base and J by 7 bases, with 10 bases between the two germline ends. CDR1 SGHDN and CDR2 FVKESK come from the germline V gene. CDR3 region: CASSQVSGVGYTF. Here the CDR3 DNA reads TGTGCCAGCAGCCAAGTTTCCGGGGTTGGCTACACCTTC.